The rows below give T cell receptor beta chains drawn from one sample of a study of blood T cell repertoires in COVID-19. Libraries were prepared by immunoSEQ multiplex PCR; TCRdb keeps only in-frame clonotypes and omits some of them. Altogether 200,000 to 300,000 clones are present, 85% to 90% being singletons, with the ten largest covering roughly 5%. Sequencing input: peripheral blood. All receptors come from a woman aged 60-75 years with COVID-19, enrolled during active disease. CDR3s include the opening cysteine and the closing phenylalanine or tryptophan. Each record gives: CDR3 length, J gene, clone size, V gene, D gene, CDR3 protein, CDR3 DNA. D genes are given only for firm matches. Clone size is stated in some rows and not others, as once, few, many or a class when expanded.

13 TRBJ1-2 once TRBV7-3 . CASSLPGVYGYTF TGTGCCAGCAGCCTCCCAGGGGTCTATGGCTACACCTTC
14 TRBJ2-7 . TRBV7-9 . CASSLSSSSYEQYF TGTGCCAGCAGCTTATCGTCTAGTTCCTACGAGCAGTACTTC
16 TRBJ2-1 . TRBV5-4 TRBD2 CASSPSAGGAYNEQFF TGTGCCAGCAGCCCTTCCGCGGGAGGGGCCTACAATGAGCAGTTCTTC
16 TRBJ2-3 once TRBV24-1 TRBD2 CATSVASGSGTDTQYF TGTGCCACCAGTGTCGCTAGCGGGAGTGGCACAGATACGCAGTATTTT
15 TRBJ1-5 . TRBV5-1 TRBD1 CASSLNTGGNQPQHF TGCGCCAGCAGCTTGAACACAGGGGGCAATCAGCCCCAGCATTTT
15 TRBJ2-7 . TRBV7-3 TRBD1 CASSLSGTGVSEQYF TGTGCCAGCAGCTTATCCGGGACAGGGGTCTCCGAGCAGTACTTC
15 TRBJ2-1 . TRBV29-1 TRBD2 CSVDPAGSPIDEQFF TGCAGCGTTGACCCAGCGGGGTCCCCGATCGATGAGCAGTTCTTC
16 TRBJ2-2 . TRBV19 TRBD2 CASSTGTSGKAGELFF TGTGCCAGTAGTACAGGGACTAGCGGGAAGGCCGGGGAGCTGTTTTTT
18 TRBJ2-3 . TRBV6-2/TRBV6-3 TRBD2 CASSYDAGGPRHTDTQYF TGTGCCAGCAGTTACGACGCGGGAGGGCCGCGCCACACAGATACGCAGTATTTT
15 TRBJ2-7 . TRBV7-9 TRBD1 CASSLAGTGGYEQYF TGTGCCAGCAGCTTAGCCGGGACAGGGGGCTACGAGCAGTACTTC
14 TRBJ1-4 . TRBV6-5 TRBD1 CASRKTGGREKLFF TGTGCCAGCAGGAAGACAGGGGGTCGGGAAAAACTGTTTTTT
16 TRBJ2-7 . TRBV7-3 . CASSLSPASASYEQYF TGTGCCAGCAGCTTAAGTCCGGCTAGCGCCTCCTACGAGCAGTACTTC
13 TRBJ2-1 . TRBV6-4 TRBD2 CASSVRGSGGQFF TGTGCCAGCAGTGTTCGGGGGTCGGGAGGGCAGTTCTTC
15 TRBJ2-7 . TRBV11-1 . CASSPYSGQFYEQYF TGTGCCAGCAGCCCTTACAGCGGACAGTTCTACGAGCAGTACTTC
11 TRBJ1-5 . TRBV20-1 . CSARRGQPQHF TGCAGTGCTAGAAGGGGTCAGCCCCAGCATTTT
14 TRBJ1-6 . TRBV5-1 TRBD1 CASSSGQGFSPLHF TGCGCCAGCAGCTCAGGACAGGGATTTTCACCCCTCCACTTT
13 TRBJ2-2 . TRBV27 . CASSLLRAGELFF TGTGCCAGCAGTTTGCTCAGGGCCGGGGAGCTGTTTTTT
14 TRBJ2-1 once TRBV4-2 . CASSPFIRDNEQFF TGTGCCAGCAGCCCCTTCATTCGGGACAATGAGCAGTTCTTC
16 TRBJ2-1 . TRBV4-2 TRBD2 CASSQGTSGSWDEQFF TGTGCCAGCAGCCAAGGGACTAGCGGGAGTTGGGATGAGCAGTTCTTC
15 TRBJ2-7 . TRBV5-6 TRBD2 CASSSLAGLVYEQYF TGTGCCAGCAGCTCTTTAGCGGGTCTGGTCTACGAGCAGTACTTC
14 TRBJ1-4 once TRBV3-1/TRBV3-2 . CASSQEISNEKLFF TGTGCCAGCAGCCAAGAAATCTCCAATGAAAAACTGTTTTTT
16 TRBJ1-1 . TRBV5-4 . CASSLGAGTLQSEAFF TGTGCCAGCAGCTTGGGGGCAGGAACCTTACAGTCTGAAGCTTTCTTT
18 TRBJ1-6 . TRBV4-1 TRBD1 CASSQEGQGRGFRSPLHF TGCGCCAGCAGCCAAGAGGGTCAGGGCAGGGGGTTTCGCTCACCCCTCCACTTT
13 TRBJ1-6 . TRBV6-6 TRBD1 CASSSDRDSPLHF TGTGCCAGCAGCTCCGACAGGGATTCACCCCTCCACTTT
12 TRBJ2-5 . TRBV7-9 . CASVGRGETQYF TGTGCCAGCGTGGGTAGGGGAGAGACCCAGTACTTC
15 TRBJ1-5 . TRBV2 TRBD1 CASSADRGSNQPQHF TGTGCCAGCAGCGCGGACAGGGGCAGCAATCAGCCCCAGCATTTT
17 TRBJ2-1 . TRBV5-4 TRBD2 CASSKGLAESSYNEQFF TGTGCCAGCAGCAAAGGACTAGCGGAAAGCTCCTACAATGAGCAGTTCTTC
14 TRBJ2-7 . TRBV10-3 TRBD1 CAIGPGQGAYEQYF TGTGCCATCGGTCCGGGACAGGGGGCCTACGAGCAGTACTTC
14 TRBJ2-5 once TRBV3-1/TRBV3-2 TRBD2 CASSLWRETETQYF TGTGCCAGCAGCCTATGGCGGGAGACCGAGACCCAGTACTTC
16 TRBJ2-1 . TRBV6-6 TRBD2 CASSYAIGRAVDEQFF TGTGCCAGCAGTTACGCTATCGGGAGGGCCGTCGATGAGCAGTTCTTC
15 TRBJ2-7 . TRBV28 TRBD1 CASSLSGTGGHEQYF TGTGCCAGCAGCTTGTCCGGGACAGGGGGCCACGAGCAGTACTTC
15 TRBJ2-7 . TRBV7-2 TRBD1 CASSLGQGQGYEQYF TGTGCCAGCAGCTTAGGACAAGGACAGGGCTACGAGCAGTACTTC
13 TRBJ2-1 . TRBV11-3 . CASSLNRDGEQFF TGTGCCAGCAGCTTAAACAGGGATGGGGAGCAGTTCTTC
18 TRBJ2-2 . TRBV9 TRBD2 CASTPGGASGRNTGELFF TGTGCCAGCACGCCCGGGGGGGCTAGCGGGAGGAACACCGGGGAGCTGTTTTTT
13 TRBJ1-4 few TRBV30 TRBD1 CAWRGQANEKLFF TGTGCCTGGAGGGGACAGGCTAATGAAAAACTGTTTTTT
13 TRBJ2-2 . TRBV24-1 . CATKTGNTGELFF TGTGCCACAAAAACAGGGAACACCGGGGAGCTGTTTTTT
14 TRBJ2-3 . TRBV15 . CATSRDITGDTQYF TGTGCCACCAGCAGAGATATAACCGGAGATACGCAGTATTTT
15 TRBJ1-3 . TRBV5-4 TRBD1 CASSRGTASGNTIYF TGTGCCAGCAGCCGTGGGACAGCCTCTGGAAACACCATATATTTT
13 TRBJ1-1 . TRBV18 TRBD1 CASSLDRATEAFF TGTGCCAGCTCACTAGACAGGGCCACTGAAGCTTTCTTT
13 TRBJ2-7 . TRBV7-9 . CASSTLQGDEQYF TGTGCCAGCAGCACCCTACAGGGAGACGAGCAGTACTTC
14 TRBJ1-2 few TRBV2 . CASSVSRANYGYTF TGTGCCAGCAGTGTATCCAGGGCTAACTATGGCTACACCTTC
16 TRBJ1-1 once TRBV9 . CASSVGARQINSEAFF TGTGCCAGCAGCGTAGGGGCTCGGCAGATAAACTCTGAAGCTTTCTTT
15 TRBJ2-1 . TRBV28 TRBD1 CASSLLAGGNNEQFF TGTGCCAGCAGTTTACTGGCAGGGGGTAACAATGAGCAGTTCTTC
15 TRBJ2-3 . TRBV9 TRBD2 CASSVASGSPDTQYF TGTGCCAGCAGCGTAGCTAGCGGGAGTCCAGATACGCAGTATTTT
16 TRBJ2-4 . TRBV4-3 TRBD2 CASSQTTGTSGVIQYF TGCGCCAGCAGCCAAACGACCGGGACTAGCGGGGTCATTCAGTACTTC
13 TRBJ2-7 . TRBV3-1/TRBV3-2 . CASSQSPAYEQYF TGTGCCAGCAGCCAAAGCCCCGCCTACGAGCAGTACTTC
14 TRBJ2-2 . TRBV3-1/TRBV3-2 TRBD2 CASSRLAGAGELFF TGTGCCAGCAGCAGACTAGCGGGGGCCGGGGAGCTGTTTTTT
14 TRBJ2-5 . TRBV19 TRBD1 CASSSSTGKETQYF TGTGCCAGTAGTTCCTCGACAGGGAAAGAGACCCAGTACTTC
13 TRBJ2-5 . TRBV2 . CASRGGRSETQYF TGTGCCAGCAGGGGAGGACGGTCGGAGACCCAGTACTTC
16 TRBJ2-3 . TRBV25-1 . CASSEFRQGITDTQYF TGTGCCAGCAGTGAATTTCGGCAGGGTATCACAGATACGCAGTATTTT
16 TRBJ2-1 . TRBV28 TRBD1 CASSFLDRTGGYEQFF TGTGCCAGCAGTTTTTTGGATAGGACAGGGGGCTATGAGCAGTTCTTC
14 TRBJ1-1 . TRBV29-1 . CSVGGSAGKIEAFF TGCAGCGTGGGGGGGAGTGCCGGTAAGATTGAAGCTTTCTTT
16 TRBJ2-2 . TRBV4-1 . CASSPKGQSNTGELFF TGCGCCAGCAGCCCGAAGGGGCAGTCGAACACCGGGGAGCTGTTTTTT
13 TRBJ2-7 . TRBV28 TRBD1 CASRRQGTDEQYF TGTGCCAGCAGGAGACAGGGCACCGACGAGCAGTACTTC
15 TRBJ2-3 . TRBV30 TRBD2 CAWSGASGHTDTQYF TGTGCCTGGAGTGGGGCTAGCGGGCACACAGATACGCAGTATTTT
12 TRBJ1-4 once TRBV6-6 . CASTRGGEKLFF TGTGCCAGCACCCGGGGAGGTGAAAAACTGTTTTTT